This TCR beta chain was sequenced during a study of T cell repertoires in cytomegalovirus infection. Study-wide context: Selected CMV epitopes included recently identified HLA-C-restricted ones as well as well-studied HLA-B-restricted ones.

TCRdb re-called the reads with MiXCR, one entry per CDR3 protein. The profile shows 700,000 to 850,000 distinct CDR3 sequences, less than 35% of them singletons. This clonotype was observed a single time. Its antigen remains unidentified. This TCR derives from a human donor in good health (CMV status not recorded). Some clones in this sample may be carry-over from other donors' samples. The material was cultured CD8+ T cells from PBMCs, obtained from culture after CMV antigen stimulation.

For the CDR3, the DNA is TGTGCCAGTAGTAGTCTGACACCCCCTGAAGCTTTCTTT. This gives the protein CASSSLTPPEAFF. The V gene is TRBV19, the J gene TRBJ1-1, with no clear D. CDR1 and CDR2 (germline): LNHDA, SQIVND (reference sequence). Trimming shortened V by 4 bases and J by 6 bases, and 12 bases separated the two germline ends. CDR3 size: 13 residues.